The present T cell receptor (beta chain) was sequenced within a study of siplizumab effects on memory and regulatory T cells (dated by TCRdb to about 2019). Regarding the study in general: The study looked at the effect of siplizumab, an anti-CD2 antibody, on alloreactive T-cell subsets in allogeneic mixed lymphocyte reactions made from human PBMCs. Broad study findings and their caveats: A naive or memory phenotype could not be assigned to roughly 75-96% of proliferating CD4+ or CD8+ clones. Unstimulated naive T cells appeared more diverse than memory T cells, and naive cells seemed to contribute substantially to the alloresponse. Because sequences below about 10^-5 frequency were poorly captured, only a minor fraction of alloreactive clones could be mapped to unstimulated subsets. No functional confirmation was obtained for the suppressive function of proliferating Tregs from siplizumab cultures. Siplizumab significantly lowered the cumulative frequency of alloreactive sequences that could be traced to unstimulated CD4+ memory T cells. Among mappable alloreactive CD4+ clones, the Treg-derived fraction averaged approximately 72% with siplizumab versus about 27% in control reactions.

From V the trimming removes 7 bases and from J it removes 5 bases, while the gene matches leave 7 bases of the junction unaccounted for. Measured from the cysteine to the phenylalanine, the CDR3 is 15 residues long. Kept here is only the CDR3 DNA, which spans 45 bases and is read in frame from base 1. Sequences SNHLY (CDR1) and FYNNEI (CDR2) are obtained from the germline V gene. Worth noting for this clone: Its antigen has not been determined. No base quality information exists; no much larger clone differs at one position.

In a few donor pairs, further sequencing was done on unstimulated CD8+ naive, CD4+ memory, CD8+ TEMRA, CD4+ naive and CD8+ effector memory subsets. Sorted unstimulated T cells and proliferating T cells recovered from mixed lymphocyte reactions underwent TCRbeta CDR3 sequencing. Fresh whole blood from roughly ten HLA-typed healthy donors served as the source for isolating PBMCs. Library preparation employed the immunoSEQ multiplex PCR assay. Each sample had around 92,000 TCR templates assayed by the deep sequencing platform. Genomic DNA extracted from sorted T cells was used for TCRbeta CDR3 sequencing. The study's own analysis went as follows. The R programming language was used for the clonal analysis of the TCRbeta CDR3 data. Comparing unstimulated samples against CFSE-low samples taken after the reaction was how alloreactive CD4+ and CD8+ clones were defined. By matching sequences to the repertoires of sorted unstimulated Treg and non-Treg cells, each alloreactive CD4+ clone was assigned a regulatory or non-regulatory origin. TCRdb provides this immuneACCESS table in a form limited to in-frame rearrangements. Some clones are lacking; in checked studies, under half of them reflect an unresolved V gene, and why the rest are absent is not known. V and J calls plus clone size are reproduced from that table; the DNA served to infer D and trimming. This sample holds about 55,000 clones; under 98% were observed only once. Together, the top ten hold 0.64% of the sample.

This receptor chain uses TRBV2 and TRBJ2-5, with 13 central nucleotides matching TRBD2. The material sequenced was naive CD4+ T cells sorted from blood. The cell subset or site label, read with the paper, signifies: unstimulated naive T cells. The clonotype comes from a human donor in good health. Here is the DNA: TGTGCCAGCAAAAGAAGGACTAGCGGGAGTGAGACCCAGTACTTC. It encodes CASKRRTSGSETQYF.